This is a list of T cell receptor beta chains from one sample in a study of shared clonotypes between healthy human individuals. Data came from immunoSEQ multiplex PCR; TCRdb stores just in-frame clones and leaves some out. The sample yields 400,000 to 500,000 clones, 76% seen once. Sequencing was carried out using PBMCs. The receptors were sampled from a woman in her forties in good health. Some clones in this sample may be carry-over from other donors' samples. Both conserved end residues are part of each CDR3. D genes are given only for firm matches. Clone sizes are given selectively: once, few, many, or a class where the clone is expanded.

size	D	V	J	CDR3	DNA
NA	TRBD2	TRBV28	TRBJ2-7	CASSLGLAGVSEQYF	TGTGCCAGCAGTTTAGGGCTAGCGGGAGTGAGCGAGCAGTACTTC
once	NA	TRBV7-3	TRBJ2-5	CASSLLGTGQETQYF	TGTGCCAGCAGCTTATTGGGGACGGGCCAAGAGACCCAGTACTTC
few	NA	TRBV7-8	TRBJ2-1	CASSLAVYNEQFF	TGTGCCAGCAGCTTAGCTGTCTACAATGAGCAGTTCTTC
few	NA	TRBV18	TRBJ2-6	CASSSGPQGTGANVLTF	TGTGCCAGCTCCTCCGGTCCACAGGGAACTGGGGCCAACGTCCTGACTTTC
NA	NA	TRBV7-9	TRBJ2-2	CASSRDRISGELFF	TGTGCCAGCAGCCGTGACAGGATCTCCGGGGAGCTGTTTTTT
NA	TRBD1	TRBV7-2	TRBJ1-2	CASSLRQGRNYGYTF	TGTGCCAGCAGCTTGCGACAGGGGAGGAATTATGGCTACACCTTC
NA	TRBD1	TRBV6-1	TRBJ2-5	CASSETTGGWQETQYF	TGTGCCAGCAGTGAAACAACAGGGGGTTGGCAAGAGACCCAGTACTTC
NA	NA	TRBV29-1	TRBJ1-3	CSGRLGGNTIYF	TGCAGCGGTCGTCTAGGGGGAAACACCATATATTTT
NA	NA	TRBV28	TRBJ1-1	CASSPRGFWGAFF	TGTGCCAGCAGTCCGAGGGGATTCTGGGGGGCTTTCTTT
NA	NA	TRBV7-2	TRBJ2-7	CASSDGRGTYEQYF	TGTGCCAGCAGCGACGGCAGGGGTACCTACGAGCAGTACTTC
NA	TRBD1	TRBV11-3	TRBJ2-7	CASSLDGDSEREQYF	TGTGCCAGCAGCTTAGATGGGGACAGCGAGAGGGAGCAGTACTTC
NA	TRBD1	TRBV5-4	TRBJ1-4	CASSLQGADEKLFF	TGTGCCAGCAGCCTACAGGGGGCGGATGAAAAACTGTTTTTT
NA	NA	TRBV12-5	TRBJ1-2	CASGFGGGSNYGYTF	TGTGCTAGTGGCTTCGGGGGCGGTAGTAACTATGGCTACACCTTC
NA	TRBD2	TRBV5-1	TRBJ2-5	CASSWMGLAGQETQYF	TGCGCCAGCAGCTGGATGGGACTAGCGGGGCAAGAGACCCAGTACTTC
NA	NA	TRBV6-6	TRBJ2-2	CASHNTGELFF	TGTGCCAGCCATAACACCGGGGAGCTGTTTTTT
NA	TRBD1	TRBV4-1	TRBJ1-1	CASSQEGRGLTEAFF	TGCGCCAGCAGCCAAGAGGGCAGGGGGCTTACTGAAGCTTTCTTT
once	TRBD2	TRBV7-2	TRBJ2-1	CASSLRPSGRTPSYNEQFF	TGTGCCAGCAGCTTACGCCCTAGCGGGAGGACGCCCTCCTACAATGAGCAGTTCTTC
NA	NA	TRBV15	TRBJ2-3	CATSRERSGITDTQYF	TGTGCCACCAGCAGAGAGAGGAGCGGAATCACAGATACGCAGTATTTT
NA	NA	TRBV19	TRBJ2-3	CASSIGGGTDTQYF	TGTGCCAGTAGTATAGGCGGTGGCACAGATACGCAGTATTTT
NA	TRBD2	TRBV7-8	TRBJ2-7	CASSLGPLLAGEYRYEQYF	TGTGCCAGCAGCTTAGGACCCTTACTAGCGGGGGAATACCGATACGAGCAGTACTTC
NA	TRBD1	TRBV5-1	TRBJ2-1	CASSLVTGREDEQFF	TGCGCCAGCAGCTTGGTGACAGGGCGAGAGGATGAGCAGTTCTTC
NA	NA	TRBV11-2	TRBJ2-1	CASSLSLDNEQFF	TGTGCCAGCAGCTTAAGTCTAGACAATGAGCAGTTCTTC
few	NA	TRBV5-1	TRBJ2-2	CASSLDSPNTGELFF	TGCGCCAGCAGCCTGGACAGTCCGAACACCGGGGAGCTGTTTTTT